Below are 20 T cell receptor beta chains sequenced from a single sample in a study of T cells after yellow fever vaccination. TCRdb fed the 5' RACE reads into MiXCR, producing one record per CDR3 protein. This table has around 590,000 distinct CDR3 sequences, over 9% appearing once. The sequencing used PBMCs, collected on the day of the yellow fever booster vaccination. Receptors originate from a man between 25 and 39 years old who received the YFV17D yellow fever vaccine.

This clonotype was counted a few times. The chain has TRBV20-1 and TRBJ1-6; 10 nucleotides match TRBD1. V shed 5 bases, J shed 1 base, and the junction held 8 bases outside the gene matches. Germline V gives CDR1 DFQATT, CDR2 SNEGSKA (reference sequence). CDR3 length: 17 amino acids. The CDR3 DNA reads as TGCAGTGCTCGGACAGGGGGTGGTATATCCTATAATTCACCCCTCCACTTT. Protein product: CSARTGGGISYNSPLHF.

V and J are TRBV4-3 and TRBJ2-5, with TRBD1 matching over 8 bases. The CDR3 extends over 17 amino acids. The junction had 7 bases not matched to a gene; V was cut back by 0 bases and J by 1 base. Germline V gene sequence: CDR1 LGHNA, CDR2 YSLEER. The CDR3 sequence: CASSQDLTGGPQETQYF. In DNA form, the CDR3 reads TGCGCCAGCAGCCAAGATCTCACAGGGGGTCCCCAAGAGACCCAGTACTTC.

This clonotype has a handful of counts. CDR3 residues: CSAMGKRQGLYEQYF. DNA of the CDR3: TGCAGTGCTATGGGGAAGAGACAAGGGTTGTACGAGCAGTACTTC. The chain has TRBV20-1 and TRBJ2-7, with D hard to call. V was pared by 4 bases and J by 4 bases, with 20 bases between. The CDR3 covers 15 residues. Germline V gene sequence: CDR1 DFQATT, CDR2 SNEGSKA (reference sequence).

The chain uses TRBV20-1 and TRBJ1-3; D ambiguous. CDR1 and CDR2 from the germline V gene are DFQATT and SNEGSKA (reference sequence). Trimming left V 3 bases short and J 3 bases short, with 12 bases between. The CDR3 spans 14 residues. Here the CDR3 reads CSASHLGSGNTIYF. CDR3 bases: TGCAGTGCTAGTCATCTGGGAAGTGGAAACACCATATATTTT.

The sample holds a few counts of this clonotype. V usage is TRBV18 and J usage is TRBJ1-5; D is undetermined. The V end was cut by 3 bases, the J end by 4 bases, with 10 bases between. The CDR3 is 14 residues long. CDR1 and CDR2 from the germline V gene are KGHSH and LQKENI. The CDR3 reads CASSPMGRNQPQHF. For the CDR3, the DNA is TGTGCCAGCTCACCTATGGGCCGAAATCAGCCCCAGCATTTT.

This clonotype was seen ten or more times. This sequence joins TRBV12-3 or TRBV12-4 and TRBJ2-1, with D possibly matching TRBD1 (5 bases). There are 15 residues in the CDR3. V was trimmed by 3 bases and J by 6 bases, leaving 15 bases between them. DNA for the CDR3: TGTGCCAGCAGTTTTGGGGCATCGTTCTCCAATGAGCAGTTCTTC. Residues: CASSFGASFSNEQFF.

The chain is built from TRBV4-3 and TRBJ2-2, with D perhaps matching TRBD2 (6 bases). The length of the CDR3 is 16 residues. Per the germline V gene, CDR1 is LGHNA and CDR2 is YSLEER. V lost 1 base to trimming and J lost 3 bases, with 12 bases between them. CDR3 loop: CASSQVPGVDTGELFF. CDR3 nucleotides: TGCGCCAGCAGCCAAGTCCCGGGAGTCGACACCGGGGAGCTGTTTTTT.

In its sample, this clonotype was seen a few times. The CDR3: CAISESSQYEQYF. The CDR3 nucleotides read TGTGCCATCAGTGAGTCATCGCAATACGAGCAGTACTTC. The chain recombines TRBV10-3 with TRBJ2-7; D is undetermined. V was clipped by 0 bases and J by 4 bases, with 7 bases between them. Germline CDR1 reads ENHRY; CDR2 reads SYGVKD. CDR3 size: 13 residues.

The rearrangement uses TRBV10-2 and TRBJ1-2; D gene unclear. V was shortened by 0 bases and J by 2 bases, with 7 bases between the two germline ends. This CDR3 spans 14 amino acids. The V gene's germline CDR1 is WSHSY and CDR2 SAAADI. The CDR3 loop reads CASSESRENYGYTF. The CDR3 coding sequence is TGCGCCAGCAGTGAGTCTCGTGAAAACTATGGCTACACCTTC.

V usage is TRBV4-3 and J usage is TRBJ2-1; TRBD1 agrees at 7 bases. V lost 0 bases, J lost 4 bases, and 9 bases stayed unmatched. The CDR3 sequence is 17 residues long. Germline CDR1 LGHNA, CDR2 YSLEER. CDR3 sequence: CASSQETGDSPYNEQFF. CDR3 in DNA: TGCGCCAGCAGCCAAGAGACTGGGGACAGCCCTTACAATGAGCAGTTCTTC.

This clonotype was seen at least ten times. This sequence joins TRBV29-1 and TRBJ1-1; D not certain. The CDR3 has 10 amino acids. Germline CDR1 reads SQVTM; CDR2 reads ANQGSEA. V dropped 7 bases and J dropped 6 bases, with 9 bases sitting between them. The CDR3, as DNA: TGCAGCGGGGGAGGGTCTGAAGCTTTCTTT. Protein: CSGGGSEAFF.

The chain links TRBV30 to TRBJ2-7; D possibly corresponds to TRBD1 (7 bases). V dropped 1 base and J dropped 6 bases, with 13 bases sitting between them. This CDR3 contains 13 residues. The V gene's germline CDR1 is GTSNPN and CDR2 SVGIG (reference sequence). Here the CDR3 reads CAWSGRQGGEQYF. In DNA form, the CDR3 reads TGTGCCTGGAGTGGAAGACAGGGAGGCGAGCAGTACTTC.

This clonotype has only a few counts. The chain combines TRBV20-1 with TRBJ2-7; TRBD1 is a possible D gene (6 bases). The V gene lost 6 bases and the J gene lost 5 bases, with 14 bases spanning the gap. The CDR3 has 12 residues. Germline CDR1 DFQATT, CDR2 SNEGSKA (reference sequence). In DNA form, the CDR3 reads TGCAGTGCGCAGGGGCCGAGCCACGAGCAGTACTTC. Encoded protein: CSAQGPSHEQYF.

Only a few counts were recorded for this clonotype. The genes are TRBV20-1 and TRBJ2-5; 7 positions match TRBD2. V lost 8 bases and J lost 1; bases outside the gene matches: 1. CDR1 is DFQATT, CDR2 SNEGSKA, per germline (reference sequence). CDR3 length: 11 amino acids. The CDR3 sequence: CSLAAQETQYF. The CDR3 DNA follows: TGCAGTCTAGCGGCCCAAGAGACCCAGTACTTC.

The sample holds a few counts of this clonotype. The J gene is TRBJ2-2, the V gene TRBV7-9; no firm D call. CDR1 SEHNR and CDR2 FQNEAQ come from the germline V gene (reference sequence). With 8 bases removed from V and 13 bases from J, the gap between germline ends came to 17 bases. This CDR3 is built from 12 residues. CDR3 DNA: TGTGCCAGCGGCCGGGCCCCCACGGGGCTGTTTTTT. It specifies CASGRAPTGLFF.

This clonotype showed up many times. The chain is built from TRBV12-3 or TRBV12-4 and TRBJ2-1; TRBD2 matches at 14 bases. The CDR3 contains 16 residues. V was clipped by 3 bases and J by 3 bases; unmatched bases: 1. The CDR3 sequence: CASSFGLAGGYNEQFF. The CDR3 bases are TGTGCCAGCAGTTTTGGACTAGCGGGAGGCTACAATGAGCAGTTCTTC.

The CDR3 sequence is CASILSGTGDNEQFF. CDR3 nucleotides: TGTGCCAGCATCCTATCCGGGACAGGGGATAATGAGCAGTTCTTC. This chain connects TRBV5-8 to TRBJ2-1, with 10 positions matching TRBD1. Germline CDR1 and CDR2: SGHTS and YDEGEE. The CDR3 contains 15 residues. Unmatched junction bases numbered 10, after V lost 6 bases and J lost 7 bases. Based on the CDR3 plus reference TRBV5-8 and TRBJ2-1, the full variable domain is EAGVTQSPTHLIKTRGQQATLRCSPISGHTSVYWYQQALGLGLQFLLWYDEGEERNRGNFPPRFSGRQFPNYSSELNVNALELEDSALYLCASILSGTGDNEQFFGPGTRLTVL.

The J gene is TRBJ1-2, the V gene TRBV30, with D possibly being TRBD1 (5 bases). The germline gives CDR1 GTSNPN, CDR2 SVGIG (reference sequence). CDR3 size: 16 residues. Deletions cut 0 bases from V and 4 bases from J, with 18 bases between. The CDR3 DNA reads TGTGCCTGGAGTGTACGATTGGGGCGGGAGAGCTATGGCTACACCTTC. Its translation is CAWSVRLGRESYGYTF.

The chain combines TRBV7-2 with TRBJ2-2, with 9 bases matching TRBD2. The CDR3 is made up of 17 amino acids. Germline V CDR1 and CDR2: SGHTA, FQGNSA. The V and J ends lost 1 base and 3 bases, in that order; junction bases with no gene match: 6. Written as DNA, the CDR3 is TGTGCCAGCAGCTTAGGGTTAGCGGGAGCTTACACCGGGGAGCTGTTTTTT. Translated: CASSLGLAGAYTGELFF.

Only a few counts were recorded for this clonotype. The CDR3 region is CASSQLLSQGIYEQFF. The CDR3 nucleotides read TGTGCCAGCAGCCAACTACTTAGTCAGGGTATCTATGAGCAGTTCTTC. V usage is TRBV21-1 and J usage is TRBJ2-1; the DNA was not compared with TRBD1, the D call given in the table. TRBV21-1 constitutes a pseudogene. The CDR3 extends over 16 amino acids.